The next 9 T cell receptor beta chains were all read from a single sample in a study of post-analysis software for immune sequencing data. No antigen is known for these receptors. Broader study findings: A few TRBV segments occurring more often in patients than controls included TRBV5-6, TRBV5-1 and TRBV20-1.

TCR beta libraries were prepared from cDNA with unique molecular identifiers. TCRdb processed the PCR reads anew with MiXCR; each CDR3 protein has one entry. The table lists around 250,000 distinct CDR3 sequences, about 40% of them singletons, with around 4.7% in the top ten. The sequenced material came from blood. The receptor set was obtained from a girl aged 10 to 17 with multiple sclerosis.

The chain uses TRBV28 and TRBJ1-2; 7 bases agree with TRBD1. The CDR3 runs 18 residues. The germline CDR1 and CDR2 sequences are MDHEN and SYDVKM. The trim removed 1 base at V and 0 bases at J, leaving 11 bases unmatched. As DNA, the CDR3 is TGTGCCAGCAGTTTATCCCGACGACAGGGCAGAGCTAACTATGGCTACACCTTC. Its translation: CASSLSRRQGRANYGYTF.

V gene TRBV20-1 combines with J gene TRBJ2-1, with TRBD2 matching over 13 bases. CDR1 is DFQATT and CDR2 is SNEGSKA in the germline V gene (reference sequence). The CDR3 is 13 amino acids. The trim removed 5 bases at V and 7 bases at J, leaving 2 bases unmatched. CDR3 region: CSALGLAGNEQFF. In nucleotides, the CDR3 is TGCAGTGCTCTGGGACTAGCGGGGAATGAGCAGTTCTTC.

This clonotype has a handful of counts. The chain has TRBV5-1 and TRBJ2-7; D gene ambiguous. The length of the CDR3 is 16 residues. Germline V gene sequence: CDR1 SGHRS, CDR2 YFSETQ. V was clipped by 0 bases and J by 7 bases, with 20 bases between them. CDR3 in amino acids: CASSLELASFFNEQYF. The DNA of the CDR3 is TGCGCCAGCAGCTTGGAACTCGCCTCCTTCTTCAATGAGCAGTACTTC.

The chain joins TRBV7-2 to TRBJ2-7; TRBD2 might be the D (5 bases). There are 14 residues in the CDR3. V was pared by 1 base and J by 3 bases, with 10 bases between. Germline lookup yields CDR1 SGHTA and CDR2 FQGNSA. CDR3 bases: TGTGCCAGCAGCTTAGGGGCCGGGGACTACGAGCAGTACTTC. Encoded protein: CASSLGAGDYEQYF. The full variable domain, its missing parts supplied by reference TRBV7-2 and TRBJ2-7, is GAGVSQSPSNKVTEKGKDVELRCDPISGHTALYWYRQSLGQGLEFLIYFQGNSAPDKSGLPSDRFSAERTGGSVSTLTIQRTQQEDSAVYLCASSLGAGDYEQYFGPGTRLTVT.

This clonotype was seen at least ten times. This chain connects TRBV20-1 to TRBJ1-6, with D possibly TRBD1 on 5 matching bases. The CDR3 is 13 residues long. Germline V CDR1 and CDR2: DFQATT, SNEGSKA (reference sequence). Trimming shortened V by 6 bases and J by 6 bases, and 12 bases separated the two germline ends. CDR3 region: CSANPGPNSPLHF. The CDR3 coding sequence is TGCAGTGCAAATCCGGGACCTAATTCACCCCTCCACTTT.

The sample holds many counts of this clonotype. The chain joins TRBV25-1 to TRBJ2-3; TRBD2 is a possible D gene (5 bases). Trimming shortened V by 2 bases and J by 2 bases, and 5 bases separated the two germline ends. CDR1 and CDR2 from the germline V gene are MGHDK and SYGVNS. The CDR3 consists of 13 residues. CDR3: CASSERDTDTQYF. The CDR3 DNA reads TGTGCCAGCAGTGAACGGGACACAGATACGCAGTATTTT.

This clonotype has only a few counts. V gene TRBV28 combines with J gene TRBJ2-1; the match to TRBD1 covers 7 bases. Germline V CDR1 and CDR2: MDHEN, SYDVKM. The CDR3 consists of 13 residues. After removal of 7 bases from V and 4 bases from J, the junction contained 4 bases not matched to a gene. The CDR3 DNA is TGTGCCAGCATCAGGGGGAGATACAATGAGCAGTTCTTC. It encodes CASIRGRYNEQFF.

As for this clonotype: The junction does not match germline at one end; this may be a read error. The chain recombines TRBV2 with TRBJ2-3; D may be TRBD1 (6 bases). The germline V gene encodes CDR1 SNHLY and CDR2 FYNNEI. This CDR3 is built from 15 residues. CDR3 DNA: TGTGCCAGCAGCGAAGGGGGATTAGTCCCAGATACGCAGTATTTT. Protein: CASSEGGLVPDTQYF. The full variable domain, in which reference TRBV2 and TRBJ2-3 provide the parts outside the CDR3, is EPEVTQTPSHQVTQMGQEVILRCVPISNHLYFYWYRQILGQKVEFLVSFYNNEISEKSEIFDDQFSVERPDGSNFTLKIRSTKLEDSAMYFCASSEGGLVPDTQYFGPGTRLTVL.

On this clonotype: A clone one base away is much larger, so this may be a read error. The chain is built from TRBV28 and TRBJ2-3; possible D gene TRBD2, 6 bases. Per germline, CDR1 MDHEN and CDR2 SYDVKM. The CDR3 extends over 17 amino acids. In nucleotides, the CDR3 is TGTGCCAGCAGTTCCTCCAGCGGCGCGGGGTTCACAGATGCGCAGTATTTT. Its translation is CASSSSSGAGFTDAQYF.